What follows is one T cell receptor (beta chain) and its context. Its antigen is unknown. The sample originates from a study of shared clonotypes between healthy human individuals. Findings of the study overall: Rarefaction showed that sequencing of sorted subsets was incomplete (despite large depth).

The protocol was immunoSEQ multiplex PCR, while the TCRdb copy is restricted to in-frame clones and leaves out a portion. The sample yields millions of clones, just over 90% seen once. V lost 4 bases to trimming and J lost 0 bases, with 10 bases between them. This CDR3 spans 14 amino acids. Per germline, CDR1 KGHSH and CDR2 LQKENI. The receptor was derived from a man younger than 35 in good health. The specimen sequenced was naive CD4+ T cells sorted from blood. Subset meaning: CD45RA+ positively selected. This chain joins TRBV18 and TRBJ2-7; D is undetermined. DNA of the CDR3: TGTGCCAGCTCACTCGCCACAGACTCCTACGAGCAGTACTTC. Translation: CASSLATDSYEQYF.